This TCR beta chain appears in the sequencing data of a study of OX40 agonist ivuxolimab in advanced cancers. Study-level findings and limits: CD8+ T cells averaged more expanded clones than CD4+.

This CDR3 contains 19 residues. The germline CDR1 and CDR2 sequences are MGHRA and YSYEKL. Trimming at V came to 1 base and at J to 0 bases, leaving 13 bases not matched to a gene. About this clone itself: The antigen is not known.

Some clones are missing from TCRdb's copy, which holds only in-frame ones; the method was immunoSEQ multiplex PCR. The repertoire holds 80,000 or so clones, with about nine tenths as singletons. The chain uses TRBV4-1 and TRBJ1-2; TRBD1 aligns across 8 bases. The input for sequencing was CD4+ or CD8+ T cells sorted from blood, taken in a trial of the OX40 agonist ivuxolimab. This sequence originates from an adult with an advanced solid tumor such as melanoma, head and neck, liver or kidney cancer. The CDR3 reads CASSQVGKGTGEANYGYTF. Here the CDR3 DNA reads TGCGCCAGCAGCCAAGTGGGTAAGGGGACAGGCGAAGCTAACTATGGCTACACCTTC.